A single T cell receptor (beta chain) is shown here with its context. This entry is derived from a study of control samples from healthy donors and cancer patients. V lost 3 bases to trimming and J lost 7 bases, with 15 bases between them. This CDR3 contains 14 residues. Germline V gene sequence: CDR1 KGHSH, CDR2 LQKENI. Profiling relied on immunoSEQ multiplex PCR, and the TCRdb table lists in-frame clones only, not all of them. The sample consists of tens of thousands of clones, approximately 84% of them appearing once. This clonotype was sampled from a man between 65 and 85 years old with lung cancer. The sequenced sample was PBMCs. The chain uses TRBV18 and TRBJ2-5; tentative D call: TRBD2 (6 bases). CDR3 protein: CASSPPTVGGTQYF. CDR3 DNA sequence: TGTGCCAGCTCACCGCCCACTGTGGGGGGGACCCAGTACTTC.